This T cell receptor beta chain was identified in a study of shared clonotypes between healthy human individuals. Donors, without exception, were Caucasian adults residing in Nashville, Tennessee. Approximately 95 million PBMCs went into genomic DNA for unsorted samples. Execution of the assay was at deep level. Unsorted PBMCs provided DNA that was sequenced on ten immunoSEQ deep assay plates. The method was immunoSEQ multiplex PCR; TCRdb's version includes in-frame clones alone and lacks a portion of them. The sample has approximately 500,000 clones, 79% seen once; the top ten hold 10% to 15%. This receptor was identified in a middle-aged woman in good health. Some clones in this sample may be carry-over from other donors' samples. Sequencing was done on a sample of PBMCs.

The CDR3 sequence: CASTRMGREGNYEQYF. The CDR3 DNA reads TGTGCCAGCACCAGAATGGGGCGGGAGGGCAACTACGAGCAGTACTTC. The rearrangement uses TRBV11-2 and TRBJ2-7, with TRBD2 matching over 9 bases. V gave up 7 bases and J gave up 3 bases; unmatched junction bases: 13. Germline V gene sequence: CDR1 SGHAT, CDR2 FQNNGV. The CDR3 runs to 16 residues.